The rows below give T cell receptor beta chains drawn from one sample of a study of T cell repertoires in cytomegalovirus infection. A single record per CDR3 protein comes from TCRdb applying MiXCR to the reads. The sample lists more than 150,000 distinct CDR3 sequences, approximately 20% occurring once. Material: PBMCs. The receptor set was obtained from a human donor in good health (CMV status not recorded). Some clones in this sample may be carry-over from other donors' samples. Both conserved end residues are part of each CDR3. Each record gives: D gene, V gene, J gene, clone size, CDR3 DNA, CDR3 protein. D genes are given only for firm matches. Clone sizes are given selectively: once, few, many, or a class where the clone is expanded.

>NA|TRBV7-8|TRBJ1-5|few
TGTGCCAGCAGCTTTCCGGTGAGCAATCAGCCCCAGCATTTT
CASSFPVSNQPQHF
>NA|TRBV24-1|TRBJ1-3|NA
TGTGCCACCAGTGATGCCGGGACGTACGGAAACACCATATATTTT
CATSDAGTYGNTIYF
>NA|TRBV28|TRBJ2-1|many
TGTGCCAGCAGACCTTCCAGACAGAACTACAATGAGCAGTTCTTC
CASRPSRQNYNEQFF
>NA|TRBV10-3|TRBJ1-5|few
TGTGCCATCAGTGAGTCGATGGCAGTAAATAGCAATCAGCCCCAGCATTTT
CAISESMAVNSNQPQHF
>TRBD1|TRBV6-1|TRBJ2-5|NA
TGTGCCAGCAGTGATAGACAGGGTACGGAGACCCAGTACTTC
CASSDRQGTETQYF
>NA|TRBV7-2|TRBJ2-5|many
TGTGCCAGCAGCGCACTTACAAAGACCCAGTACTTC
CASSALTKTQYF
>TRBD1|TRBV5-1|TRBJ2-3|few
TGCGCCAGCAGCTTGTTTGGGACAGAGAGCACAGATACGCAGTATTTT
CASSLFGTESTDTQYF
>TRBD1|TRBV19|TRBJ2-7|few
TGTGCCAGTAGTATAAACTGGGACAGTGGTTTACACGAGCAGTACTTC
CASSINWDSGLHEQYF
>TRBD1|TRBV5-1|TRBJ2-7|NA
TGCGCCAGCGGACCGGTCGGGACAGGGCCCTACGAGCAGTACTTC
CASGPVGTGPYEQYF
>NA|TRBV6-2/TRBV6-3|TRBJ2-7|NA
TGTGCCAGCAGTTTACTCGCGGGCAGTCAGGTTCACGACGAGCAGTACTTC
CASSLLAGSQVHDEQYF
>TRBD2|TRBV4-1|TRBJ2-7|NA
TGCGCCAGCAGCCCTCCGGGACTAGCGGGAGGAGAGCAGTACTTC
CASSPPGLAGGEQYF
>TRBD1|TRBV7-9|TRBJ1-5|many
TGTGCCAGCAGCTCGTCCGCGACAGGGGGATCGAGGCCCCAGCATTTT
CASSSSATGGSRPQHF
>TRBD2|TRBV5-1|TRBJ2-7|NA
TGCGCCGGCAGCTTGGCGGGAGGAGCGGGGGCTGAGGAGCAGTACTTC
CAGSLAGGAGAEEQYF
>NA|TRBV7-2|TRBJ2-7|many
TGTGCCAGCAGCTTAGGGGGACCCTCTGGAGAGCAGTACTTC
CASSLGGPSGEQYF
>NA|TRBV9|TRBJ1-1|few
TGTGCCAGCAGCCCAGGGACACTGGGGAACACTGAAGCTTTCTTT
CASSPGTLGNTEAFF
>TRBD2|TRBV12-3/TRBV12-4|TRBJ2-7|NA
TGTGCCAGCAGTTTTCAGCGGGAGGAGTACTTC
CASSFQREEYF
>NA|TRBV6-2/TRBV6-3|TRBJ2-1|NA
TGTGCCAGCAGTTACAAAAGGGATGAGCAGTTCTTC
CASSYKRDEQFF
>NA|TRBV4-3|TRBJ2-7|NA
TGCGCCAGCAGCCAAGATCGAGCGTTCGACGAGCAGTACTTC
CASSQDRAFDEQYF
>TRBD1|TRBV4-1|TRBJ2-1|few
TGTGCCAGCAGCCCAAGAGGAGGGACAGGGGACCAACCACTGTTCTTC
CASSPRGGTGDQPLFF
>NA|TRBV12-3/TRBV12-4|TRBJ2-1|few
TGTGCCAGCAGTTTAGCGTTGGGACTGGGAGAGCAGTTCTTC
CASSLALGLGEQFF
>NA|TRBV7-8|TRBJ2-2|NA
TGTGCCAGCACCCTCCCCACCCGGGCCAGGGAGCTGTTTTTT
CASTLPTRARELFF
>NA|TRBV10-3|TRBJ1-1|NA
TGTGCCATCAGTGAAGGTACAAGCATGAACACTGAAGCTTTCTTT
CAISEGTSMNTEAFF
>NA|TRBV7-2|TRBJ1-3|many
TGTGCCAGCAGCTTAAATGGGAGGTTCGTTGGAAACACCATATATTTT
CASSLNGRFVGNTIYF
>NA|TRBV6-2/TRBV6-3|TRBJ2-2|NA
TGTGCCAGCAGTTCCGGGTTCGGGGGTAGCGGGAACACCGGGGAGCTGTTTTTT
CASSSGFGGSGNTGELFF
>NA|TRBV12-3/TRBV12-4|TRBJ2-5|many
TGTGCCAGCAGAATATCGGGAGCAGAGACCCAGTACTTC
CASRISGAETQYF
>TRBD1|TRBV7-8|TRBJ2-5|many
TGTGCCAGCAGCTCTCGACAGGGTTCGGTAGAGACCCAGTACTTC
CASSSRQGSVETQYF
>TRBD1|TRBV28|TRBJ2-4|NA
TGTGCCAGCAGTTTGGGACAGGCCAAAAACATTCAGTACTTC
CASSLGQAKNIQYF
>TRBD2|TRBV7-9|TRBJ2-1|NA
TGTGCCAGCAGCTTTAGACTAGCGGGATTGGGTGAGCAGTTCTTC
CASSFRLAGLGEQFF
>TRBD1|TRBV6-5|TRBJ2-7|NA
TGTGCCAGCAGAGCCGACAGGGGGCGAGACGAGCAGTACTTC
CASRADRGRDEQYF
>NA|TRBV27|TRBJ1-1|many
TGTGCCAGCAGCCGGTGGAGGGAAAGTGAAGCTTTCTTT
CASSRWRESEAFF
>TRBD2|TRBV7-8|TRBJ2-6|many
TGTGCCAGCAGAGGACTAGCGGGAGGGCCGGGGGCCAACGTCCTGACTTTC
CASRGLAGGPGANVLTF
>NA|TRBV27|TRBJ1-4|few
TGTGCCAGCAGCCGACAGCGCGATAATGAAAAACTGTTTTTT
CASSRQRDNEKLFF
>NA|TRBV7-2|TRBJ2-5|many
TGTGCCAGCAGCCTCCGGGACGGCCCCCAGGAGACCCAGTACTTC
CASSLRDGPQETQYF
>NA|TRBV7-3|TRBJ2-3|many
TGTGCCAGCAGCTTAATAGGGGGGAACACAGATACGCAGTATTTT
CASSLIGGNTDTQYF
>TRBD1|TRBV12-3/TRBV12-4|TRBJ2-5|NA
TGTGCCAGCAGTTTAGGGAACAGGGGACCTCAAGAGACCCAGTACTTC
CASSLGNRGPQETQYF
>TRBD2|TRBV3-1|TRBJ2-1|NA
TGTGCCAGCAGCAGACTAGCGGGAGGAAACAATGAGCAGTTCTTC
CASSRLAGGNNEQFF
>NA|TRBV11-3|TRBJ1-2|once
TGTGCCAGCAGCCGTTCCTATGAGGGCTACACCTTC
CASSRSYEGYTF